This T cell receptor (beta chain) was observed in a study of shared clonotypes between healthy human individuals. Study results and limitations: Larger estimated richness was generally recorded for naive subsets relative to memory subsets. Clonotypes that were shared across a few donors made up around 5.5% of naive CD4 clonotypes. With few donors, the genetic and exposure-history diversity represented was limited.

Regarding this clone: Antigen: not known. Distinct nucleotide sequences in the sample also encode this CDR3.

TCRdb's table, derived via immunoSEQ multiplex PCR, lists solely in-frame clones and lacks some. The profile shows more than 2,000,000 clones, roughly 93% of them singletons. The CDR3 extends over 14 amino acids. Per the germline V gene, CDR1 is SGHRS and CDR2 is YFSETQ. J gave up 2 bases and V 4 bases, and 4 bases lay outside the gene matches. The chain links TRBV5-1 to TRBJ2-3; 7 bases align to TRBD1. The source material was naive CD4+ T cells from PBMCs. Subset meaning: CD45RA+ positively selected. The TCR sequence derives from a man aged 18 to 29 in good health. Some clones in this sample may be carry-over from other donors' samples. The CDR3 DNA is TGCGCCAGCAGCCCCGGACAGGCCACAGATACGCAGTATTTT. Translation gives CASSPGQATDTQYF.